This TCR beta chain was retrieved from a study of CD4 T cells in relation to SARS-CoV-2 and coronaviruses. Study information: The restricting HLA molecule for shared crossreactive spike epitopes was mapped.

The CDR3 has 14 amino acids. The junction had 2 bases not matched to a gene; V was cut back by 0 bases and J by 2 bases. The germline gives CDR1 SQVTM, CDR2 ANQGSEA. Notes on the study in general: According to naive versus memory sequencing, detected responses are memory recall, not newly primed. In roughly two thirds of donors, memory CD4+ clonotypes crossrecognized SARS-CoV-2 and at least one common cold coronavirus spike.

The unexposed donors gave CD4+ T cells in about 2010-2018, prior to COVID-19. To note about this clone: Its target is not known.

The repertoire was sequenced with immunoSEQ multiplex PCR; TCRdb's copy has only in-frame clones and lacks some. There are about 68,000 clones in the sample; just over 90% occur only once, and 0.2% to 0.25% lies in the top ten. The receptor's source is a human donor in good health. The V call is TRBV29-1, the J call TRBJ2-7; 9 positions agree with TRBD1. The sequenced sample was naive CD4+ T cells from PBMCs. Specified subset: naive CD4+ T cells isolated by negative enrichment. The CDR3 loop reads CSVEEQGAAYEQYF. Here the CDR3 DNA reads TGCAGCGTTGAAGAACAGGGGGCGGCCTACGAGCAGTACTTC.